This record looks at one TCR beta chain sequence and its context. What it binds is unknown. The V end was cut by 1 base, the J end by 11 bases, with 17 bases between. The germline gives CDR1 SGHVS, CDR2 FQNEAQ. The CDR3 has 14 residues. This specimen belongs to a study of cytomegalovirus exposure and HLA in healthy donors. Findings and limits, study-wide: Highly shared sequence variants in one cluster were likely a sequencing artifact. Relative to equally common others, HLA-associated TCR beta chains showed greater clonal expansion in a later analysis.

The primer mix had 60 Vbeta and 13 Jbeta primers. The data were produced by immunoSEQ multiplex PCR, yet TCRdb's version contains in-frame clones alone and is incomplete. Of some 190,000 clones listed, more than 75% are singletons. Sequencing was performed on PBMCs. The rearrangement links TRBV7-8 to TRBJ1-1; possible D gene TRBD1, 6 bases. This receptor was obtained from a man in his forties in good health and CMV-seronegative. The CDR3 DNA is TGTGCCAGCAGCTTAGTCCAAAGAGGGGGGGCCGCTTTCTTT. Translated: CASSLVQRGGAAFF. Together with reference TRBV7-8 and TRBJ1-1, the CDR3 gives the full variable domain: GAGVSQSPRYKVAKRGQDVALRCDPISGHVSLFWYQQALGQGPEFLTYFQNEAQLDKSGLPSDRFFAERPEGSVSTLKIQRTQQEDSAVYLCASSLVQRGGAAFFGQGTRLTVV.